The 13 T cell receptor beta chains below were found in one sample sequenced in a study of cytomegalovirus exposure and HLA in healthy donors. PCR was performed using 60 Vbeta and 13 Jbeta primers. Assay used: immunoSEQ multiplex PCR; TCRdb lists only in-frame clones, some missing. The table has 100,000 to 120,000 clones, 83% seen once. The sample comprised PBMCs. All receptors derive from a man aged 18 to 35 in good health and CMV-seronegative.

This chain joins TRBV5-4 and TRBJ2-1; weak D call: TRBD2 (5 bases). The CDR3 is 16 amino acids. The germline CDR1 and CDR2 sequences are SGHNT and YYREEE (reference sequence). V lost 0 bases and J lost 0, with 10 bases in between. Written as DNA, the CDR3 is TGTGCCAGCAGCTTGGAATCGGGAATCTCCTACAATGAGCAGTTCTTC. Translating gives CASSLESGISYNEQFF.

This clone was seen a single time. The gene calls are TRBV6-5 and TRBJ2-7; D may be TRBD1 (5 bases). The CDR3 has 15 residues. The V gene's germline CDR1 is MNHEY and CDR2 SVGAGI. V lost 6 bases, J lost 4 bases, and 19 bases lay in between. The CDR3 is CASSPLGQGLYEQYF. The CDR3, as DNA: TGTGCCAGCAGCCCTTTGGGCCAGGGCCTATACGAGCAGTACTTC.

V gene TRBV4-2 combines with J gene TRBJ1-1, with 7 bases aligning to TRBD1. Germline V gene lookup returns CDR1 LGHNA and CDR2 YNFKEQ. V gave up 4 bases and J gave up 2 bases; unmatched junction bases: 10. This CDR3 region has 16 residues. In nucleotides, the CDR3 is TGTGCCAGCAGCCCGACTGGGACAGAGAAAAACACTGAAGCTTTCTTT. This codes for CASSPTGTEKNTEAFF.

The CDR3 region has the DNA TGTGCCAGCAGCGTATCAGCGGGAGAGTTAGATACGCAGTATTTT. Translating gives CASSVSAGELDTQYF. This rearrangement joins TRBV9 to TRBJ2-3; 8 bases line up with TRBD2. The CDR3 has 15 amino acids. Germline CDR1 reads SGDLS; CDR2 reads YYNGEE. J was trimmed by 5 bases and V by 1 base; bases with no gene match: 6.

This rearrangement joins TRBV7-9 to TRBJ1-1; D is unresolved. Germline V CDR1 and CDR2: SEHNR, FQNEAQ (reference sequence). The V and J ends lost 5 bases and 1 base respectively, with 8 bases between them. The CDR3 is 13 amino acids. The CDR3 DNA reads TGTGCCAGCAGCCGTACAGAGAACACTGAAGCTTTCTTT. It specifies CASSRTENTEAFF.

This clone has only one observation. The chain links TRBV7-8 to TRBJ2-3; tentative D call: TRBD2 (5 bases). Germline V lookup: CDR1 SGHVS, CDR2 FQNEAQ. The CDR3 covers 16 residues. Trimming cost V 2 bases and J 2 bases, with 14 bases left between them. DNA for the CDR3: TGTGCCAGCAGCTTAAACCGGGCGGGCACCACAGATACGCAGTATTTT. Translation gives CASSLNRAGTTDTQYF. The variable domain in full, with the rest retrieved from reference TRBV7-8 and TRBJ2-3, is GAGVSQSPRYKVAKRGQDVALRCDPISGHVSLFWYQQALGQGPEFLTYFQNEAQLDKSGLPSDRFFAERPEGSVSTLKIQRTQQEDSAVYLCASSLNRAGTTDTQYFGPGTRLTVL.

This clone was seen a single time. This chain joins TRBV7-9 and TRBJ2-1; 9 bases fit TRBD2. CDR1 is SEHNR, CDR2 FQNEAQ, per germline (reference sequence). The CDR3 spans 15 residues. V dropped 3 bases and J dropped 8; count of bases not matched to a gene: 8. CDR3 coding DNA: TGTGCCAGCAGCTTCCCCGGGACTAGCTCGGATGAGCAGTTCTTC. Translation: CASSFPGTSSDEQFF.

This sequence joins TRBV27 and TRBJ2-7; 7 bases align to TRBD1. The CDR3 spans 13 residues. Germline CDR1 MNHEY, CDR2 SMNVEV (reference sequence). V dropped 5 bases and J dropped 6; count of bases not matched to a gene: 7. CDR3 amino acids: CASSLRQGPEQYF. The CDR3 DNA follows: TGTGCCAGCAGTCTTCGACAGGGACCCGAGCAGTACTTC.

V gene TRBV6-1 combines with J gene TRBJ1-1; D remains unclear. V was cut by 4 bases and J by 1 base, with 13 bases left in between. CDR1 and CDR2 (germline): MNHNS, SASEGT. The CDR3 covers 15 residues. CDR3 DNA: TGTGCCAGCAGTGTTACCTATTACGGGAACACTGAAGCTTTCTTT. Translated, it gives CASSVTYYGNTEAFF.

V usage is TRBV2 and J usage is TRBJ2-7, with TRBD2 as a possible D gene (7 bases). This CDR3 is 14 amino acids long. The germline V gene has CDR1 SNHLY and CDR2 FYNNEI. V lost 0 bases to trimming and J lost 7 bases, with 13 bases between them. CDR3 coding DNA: TGTGCCAGCAGTGAAGCGGGGGGGGGCGAGGAGCAGTACTTC. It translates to CASSEAGGGEEQYF.

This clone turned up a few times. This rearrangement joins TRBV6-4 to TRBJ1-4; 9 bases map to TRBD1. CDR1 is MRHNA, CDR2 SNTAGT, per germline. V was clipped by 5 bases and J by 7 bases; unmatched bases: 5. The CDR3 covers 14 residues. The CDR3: CASSPTGGSEKLFF. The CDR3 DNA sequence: TGTGCCAGCAGTCCAACAGGGGGCAGTGAAAAACTGTTTTTT.

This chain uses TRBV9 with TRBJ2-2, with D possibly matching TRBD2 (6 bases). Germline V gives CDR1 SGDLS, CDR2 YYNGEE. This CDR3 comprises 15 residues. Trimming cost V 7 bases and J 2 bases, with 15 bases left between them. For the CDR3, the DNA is TGTGCCAGCCGCGGCGGGGCAGACAACACCGGGGAGCTGTTTTTT. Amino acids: CASRGGADNTGELFF.

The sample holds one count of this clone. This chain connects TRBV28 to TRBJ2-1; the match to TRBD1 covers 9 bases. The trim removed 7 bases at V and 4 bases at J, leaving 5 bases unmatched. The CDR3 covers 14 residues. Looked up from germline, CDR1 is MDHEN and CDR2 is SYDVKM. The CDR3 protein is CASKGGTGYNEQFF. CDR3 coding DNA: TGTGCCAGCAAGGGTGGGACAGGGTACAATGAGCAGTTCTTC.